This T cell receptor (beta chain) was documented in a study of T-cell memory formation after mild COVID-19. General study results and limits: Among clones contracting day 15 to 85, CD4/CD8 was balanced, whereas later expanders leaned CD4+. Cross-reactive memory apparently joined, as some responding clones appeared in pre-infection memory.

Constant-segment primers served in 5'RACE that generated TCR alpha and TCR beta cDNA libraries bearing sample barcodes and UMIs. TCRdb ran MiXCR on the 5' RACE reads and lists one entry per CDR3 protein. The top ten clones hold around an eighth of a sample with roughly 320,000 distinct CDR3 sequences, 25% to 30% of them seen once. To note about this clonotype: Its antigen remains unidentified.

What was sequenced was PBMCs or a T cell subset sorted from them (not recorded which). This sequence was found in an adult woman who had mild COVID-19 (a few samples of this study predate the infection). Cell type and time point are not known.

The CDR3 DNA follows: TGCGCCAGCAGGGTCGGAGGAGCAGCCTACGAGCAGTACTTC. As protein: CASRVGGAAYEQYF. This rearrangement joins TRBV5-1 to TRBJ2-7, with D perhaps TRBD2 (5 bases). The V and J ends lost 5 bases and 2 bases respectively, with 14 bases between them. Germline V gives CDR1 SGHRS, CDR2 YFSETQ. There are 14 residues in the CDR3.